Each of the 20 T cell receptor beta chains below was sequenced from the same sample in a study of blood T cell repertoires in COVID-19. The data were produced by immunoSEQ multiplex PCR, yet TCRdb's version contains in-frame clones alone and is incomplete. The sample lists roughly 31,000 clones, approximately 87% seen once, with about a quarter in the top ten. Specimen: peripheral blood. These receptors were taken from a human donor with active COVID-19. The donor label of this sample is uncertain.

This clone occurred once. The V call is TRBV7-8, the J call TRBJ2-7, with D possibly TRBD2 on 6 matching bases. Per the germline V gene, CDR1 is SGHVS and CDR2 is FQNEAQ. The CDR3 length is 12 residues. The V end lost 5 bases, the J end lost 6 bases, and 11 bases lay between the germline ends. CDR3 sequence: CASSRGGTEQYF. The CDR3, as DNA: TGTGCCAGCAGCAGAGGCGGGACCGAGCAGTACTTC.

This sequence joins TRBV5-4 and TRBJ1-5, with TRBD1 identical over 7 bases. Germline values: CDR1 SGHNT, CDR2 YYREEE (reference sequence). This CDR3 spans 15 amino acids. Germline trimming cut 2 bases from V and 3 bases from J; bases unmatched to any gene: 5. In DNA, the CDR3 is TGTGCCAGCAGCTTCGGGGGACAGTTCAATCAGCCCCAGCATTTT. Translation gives CASSFGGQFNQPQHF.

This chain uses TRBV10-1 with TRBJ2-7, with 12 bases identical to TRBD2. There are 13 residues in the CDR3. After removal of 6 bases from V and 6 bases from J, the junction contained 3 bases not matched to a gene. Germline CDR1 reads WNHNN; CDR2 reads SYGVQD (reference sequence). The CDR3 region has the DNA TGCGCCAGCAGGGAGACTAGCGGGGGCGAGCAGTACTTC. Its protein product is CASRETSGGEQYF.

On this clone itself: One end of the junction does not line up with germline, which may come from a read error. The sample holds other DNA sequences that translate to the same CDR3. The gene calls are TRBV27 and TRBJ1-6, with no clear D. CDR3 size: 14 residues. Germline V CDR1 and CDR2: MNHEY, SMNVEV (reference sequence). CDR3 residues: CASTLGINNSPLHF. The DNA of the CDR3 is TGTGCCAGCACTTTAGGCATTAATAATTCACCCCTCCACTTT.

The V gene is TRBV7-3, the J gene TRBJ2-7; 10 bases line up with TRBD1. Germline V gene sequence: CDR1 SGHTA, CDR2 FQGTGA. With V trimmed by 5 bases and J by 7 bases, 5 bases remained unmatched. There are 13 residues in the CDR3. The CDR3 coding sequence is TGTGCCAGCAGCCGAGGGACAGGGGAGGAGCAGTACTTC. It is translated as CASSRGTGEEQYF.

This chain links TRBV7-8 with TRBJ2-7; 11 bases match TRBD2. The CDR3 contains 14 residues. V was pared by 1 base and J by 6 bases, with 2 bases of the junction left unmatched. Germline assignment: CDR1 SGHVS and CDR2 FQNEAQ. Here the CDR3 DNA reads TGTGCCAGCAGCTTAGGACTAGCGGGGCCCGAGCAGTACTTC. Translation: CASSLGLAGPEQYF.

This clone was observed a single time. The chain employs TRBV7-9 and TRBJ2-5; 13 nucleotides match TRBD2. Germline V CDR1 and CDR2: SEHNR, FQNEAQ (reference sequence). The J segment lost 1 base and the V segment lost 7 bases, leaving 9 bases of the junction unmatched. The CDR3 spans 17 residues. CDR3 DNA: TGTGCCAGCATACGGACTAGCGGGGGAGGATCCCAAGAGACCCAGTACTTC. Its translation is CASIRTSGGGSQETQYF.

V is TRBV19 and J is TRBJ2-6; TRBD1 aligns across 7 bases. V dropped 6 bases and J dropped 2; count of bases not matched to a gene: 1. The germline CDR1 and CDR2 sequences are LNHDA and SQIVND (reference sequence). This CDR3 has 14 amino acids. In DNA form, the CDR3 reads TGTGCCAGTAGAGGGACAGCTGGGGCCAACGTCCTGACTTTC. It codes for CASRGTAGANVLTF.

This clone was counted a single time. CDR3 loop: CASSLRRGDTEAFF. CDR3 DNA sequence: TGTGCCAGCAGCCTAAGGAGGGGCGACACTGAAGCTTTCTTT. The gene calls are TRBV7-3 and TRBJ1-1; weak D call: TRBD1 (5 bases). This CDR3 has 14 amino acids. The V gene's germline CDR1 is SGHTA and CDR2 FQGTGA. V was clipped by 5 bases and J by 3 bases, with 13 bases between them.

The rearrangement joins TRBV29-1 to TRBJ2-3, with no clear D. Germline-derived CDR1 and CDR2 are SQVTM and ANQGSEA. The CDR3 consists of 10 residues. The V and J ends lost 3 bases and 7 bases respectively, with 5 bases between them. DNA for the CDR3: TGCAGCGTTGATTCTCATACGCAGTATTTT. The encoded protein is CSVDSHTQYF.

CDR3 in amino acids: CASSQLGSINQPQHF. The CDR3 coding sequence is TGTGCCAGCTCTCAGCTGGGCAGTATCAATCAGCCCCAGCATTTT. The genes are TRBV18 and TRBJ1-5; D gene unclear. Trimming pared 6 bases from V and 3 bases from J, leaving 15 bases between. Germline V gives CDR1 KGHSH, CDR2 LQKENI. This CDR3 is built from 15 residues.

The chain employs TRBV20-1 and TRBJ2-7; TRBD1 might be the D (5 bases). The CDR3 extends over 12 amino acids. The V gene lost 5 bases and the J gene lost 6 bases, with 14 bases spanning the gap. Germline V gene sequence: CDR1 DFQATT, CDR2 SNEGSKA (reference sequence). The CDR3 spells CSACGAVGEQYF. The DNA for the CDR3 is TGCAGTGCTTGTGGGGCAGTCGGCGAGCAGTACTTC.

This clone was recorded once. The rearrangement links TRBV28 to TRBJ2-6; TRBD1 matches at 7 bases. Losses at the gene ends were 7 bases for V and 2 bases for J; bases not matched to a gene: 8. There are 16 residues in the CDR3. From germline, CDR1 is MDHEN and CDR2 SYDVKM. The CDR3 nucleotides are TGTGCCAGCAACATCGGCACAGGGGCTGGGGCCAACGTCCTGACTTTC. Its translation is CASNIGTGAGANVLTF. Filled out from reference TRBV28 and TRBJ2-6, the complete variable domain reads DVKVTQSSRYLVKRTGEKVFLECVQDMDHENMFWYRQDPGLGLRLIYFSYDVKMKEKGDIPEGYSVSREKKERFSLILESASTNQTSMYLCASNIGTGAGANVLTFGAGSRLTVL.

This clone has a handful of counts. This rearrangement joins TRBV6-5 to TRBJ2-7, with unresolved D. The CDR3 contains 12 residues. Looked up from germline, CDR1 is MNHEY and CDR2 is SVGAGI. Trimming removed 8 bases at V and 4 bases at J, with 12 bases between. The DNA of the CDR3 is TGTGCCAGCTCTTCCTCCCAGTACGAGCAGTACTTC. As protein: CASSSSQYEQYF.

This sequence joins TRBV7-9 and TRBJ1-2; D possibly corresponds to TRBD1 (6 bases). Germline-derived CDR1 and CDR2 are SEHNR and FQNEAQ (reference sequence). Trimming took 5 bases from V and 6 from J, leaving 13 bases between them. The length of the CDR3 is 13 residues. The CDR3 sequence is CASSADSSHGYTF. The CDR3 DNA is TGTGCCAGCAGCGCGGACAGTTCCCATGGCTACACCTTC.

The rearrangement links TRBV5-5 to TRBJ1-5; the match to TRBD1 covers 8 bases. Germline lookup yields CDR1 SGHKS and CDR2 YYEKEE (reference sequence). This CDR3 has 15 amino acids. Trimming at V came to 1 base and at J to 5 bases, leaving 5 bases not matched to a gene. The CDR3 loop is CASSLTGGEYQPQHF. The CDR3 DNA reads as TGTGCCAGCAGCTTGACAGGGGGGGAGTATCAGCCCCAGCATTTT.

This clone was seen once. V usage is TRBV4-2 and J usage is TRBJ2-7, with 7 bases matching TRBD2. Germline loops: CDR1 LGHNA, CDR2 YNFKEQ. This CDR3 region has 14 residues. The trim removed 4 bases at V and 1 base at J, leaving 4 bases unmatched. This CDR3 is CASSPGLGSYEQYF. The CDR3 nucleotides are TGTGCCAGCAGCCCAGGACTAGGGTCCTACGAGCAGTACTTC.

The rearrangement joins TRBV4-1 to TRBJ2-3, with 7 bases aligning to TRBD2. Germline CDR1 is MGHRA and CDR2 is YSYEKL. There are 17 residues in the CDR3. With V trimmed by 0 bases and J by 2 bases, 8 bases remained unmatched. CDR3 protein: CASSQERLAEATDTQYF. The CDR3 bases are TGCGCCAGCAGCCAAGAGCGGCTAGCGGAAGCCACAGATACGCAGTATTTT.

The rearrangement joins TRBV9 to TRBJ2-7; 9 bases fit TRBD1. J was trimmed by 9 bases and V by 0 bases; bases with no gene match: 4. The germline gives CDR1 SGDLS, CDR2 YYNGEE. The CDR3 has 13 amino acids. Written as DNA, the CDR3 is TGTGCCAGCAGCGTAGCTACAGGGGGCCTGCAGTACTTC. Translation: CASSVATGGLQYF.

The rearrangement uses TRBV9 and TRBJ2-2; TRBD2 agrees at 7 bases. Germline CDR1 is SGDLS and CDR2 is YYNGEE. This CDR3 has 13 amino acids. The V and J ends lost 4 bases and 6 bases, in that order; junction bases with no gene match: 3. CDR3 sequence: CASSSGGSGELFF. DNA for the CDR3: TGTGCCAGCAGCTCGGGGGGATCCGGGGAGCTGTTTTTT. The entire variable domain, with the rest obtained from reference TRBV9 and TRBJ2-2, is as follows: DSGVTQTPKHLITATGQRVTLRCSPRSGDLSVYWYQQSLDQGLQFLIQYYNGEERAKGNILERFSAQQFPDLHSELNLSSLELGDSALYFCASSSGGSGELFFGEGSRLTVL.